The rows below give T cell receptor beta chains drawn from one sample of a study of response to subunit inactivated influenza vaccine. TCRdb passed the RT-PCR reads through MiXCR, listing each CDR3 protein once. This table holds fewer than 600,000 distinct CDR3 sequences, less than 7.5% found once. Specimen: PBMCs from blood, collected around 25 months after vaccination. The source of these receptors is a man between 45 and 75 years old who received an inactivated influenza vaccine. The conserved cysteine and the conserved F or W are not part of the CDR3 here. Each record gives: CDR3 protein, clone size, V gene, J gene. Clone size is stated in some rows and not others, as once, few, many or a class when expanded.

ASSSRYSNTGELF	few	TRBV19	TRBJ2-2
ASSFSGGASGELF	many	TRBV28	TRBJ2-2
ASSQHPTGARIDTQY	-	TRBV9	TRBJ2-3
SAEWINGENEQF	-	TRBV20-1	TRBJ2-1
ASRRDTQETQY	few	TRBV2	TRBJ2-5
SVRDGVSYEQY	-	TRBV29-1	TRBJ2-7
ASSLGLAGGFFSDTQY	many	TRBV11-2	TRBJ2-3
SARPLEWTPNTGELF	-	TRBV20-1	TRBJ2-2
AWSVSTDTQY	few	TRBV30	TRBJ2-3
SAHDRDSYNEQF	few	TRBV20-1	TRBJ2-1
ASSHPLGGQGTGNTIY	many	TRBV3-1	TRBJ1-3
SVEGVYGRTLIVQPQH	few	TRBV29-1	TRBJ1-5
SVGQNKDTQY	few	TRBV20-1	TRBJ2-3
ASSQGGDTEKLF	many	TRBV6-1	TRBJ1-4
ASSPGRAQDTQY	many	TRBV7-2	TRBJ2-3
ASSLHSPYNEQF	few	TRBV5-5	TRBJ2-1
SATTEVYGYT	many	TRBV20-1	TRBJ1-2
ASSDGGATDTQY	many	TRBV6-4	TRBJ2-3
ASSPSGFRADTQY	-	TRBV5-5	TRBJ2-3
ASRRTGMNTEAF	many	TRBV5-1	TRBJ1-1
ASRARDRDYNEQF	-	TRBV6-1	TRBJ2-1
SARQGNGYT	few	TRBV20-1	TRBJ1-2
ASSQIGGTRGSSYNEQF	-	TRBV3-1	TRBJ2-1
ASSLLRTGTTGELF	many	TRBV5-6	TRBJ2-2
ATSSRGGQDYNEQF	few	TRBV15	TRBJ2-1